This T cell receptor (beta chain) was found in a study of shared clonotypes between healthy human individuals. Study details: Each donor's CD4 naive and CD4 memory cells filled three plates apiece, CD8 naive two, and CD8 memory one.

A word on this clone: Its antigen is not known.

Study-level results: Memory subsets generally showed lower estimated richness than naive subsets.

The CDR3 totals 15 residues. CDR1 and CDR2 from the germline V gene are SGHDT and YYEEEE. V shed 0 bases and J shed 1 base, with 11 bases lying between them. Sorted-subset replicate PCR reactions were performed with 150 to 200 ng DNA, corresponding to 30,000 or so T cell genomes. Only in-frame clones appear in the TCRdb table, and some are missing; sequencing was by immunoSEQ multiplex PCR. This sample has fewer than 3 million clones, with roughly 90% found just once. The chain uses TRBV5-6 and TRBJ2-7, with D tentatively TRBD1 (5 bases). The sample consisted of naive CD4+ T cells from PBMCs. Subset meaning: CD45RA+ positively selected. The sequence derives from a man aged 18 to 29 in good health. Some clones in this sample may be carry-over from other donors' samples. The CDR3 coding sequence is TGTGCCAGCAGCTTGGGCAGCGACAGATCCTACGAGCAGTACTTC. Protein product: CASSLGSDRSYEQYF.